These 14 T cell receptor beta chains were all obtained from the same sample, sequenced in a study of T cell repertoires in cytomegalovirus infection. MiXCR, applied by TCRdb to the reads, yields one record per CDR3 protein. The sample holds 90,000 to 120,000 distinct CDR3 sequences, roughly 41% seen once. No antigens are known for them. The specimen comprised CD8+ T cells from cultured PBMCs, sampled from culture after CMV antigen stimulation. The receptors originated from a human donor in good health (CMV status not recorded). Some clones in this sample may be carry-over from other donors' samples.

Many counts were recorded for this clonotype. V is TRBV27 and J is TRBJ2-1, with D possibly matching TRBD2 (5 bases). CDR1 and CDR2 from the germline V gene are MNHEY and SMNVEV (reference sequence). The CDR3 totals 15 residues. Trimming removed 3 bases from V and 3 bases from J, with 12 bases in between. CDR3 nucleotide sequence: TGTGCCAGCAGTTTGGACTCATATTACTACAATGAGCAGTTCTTC. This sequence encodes CASSLDSYYYNEQFF.

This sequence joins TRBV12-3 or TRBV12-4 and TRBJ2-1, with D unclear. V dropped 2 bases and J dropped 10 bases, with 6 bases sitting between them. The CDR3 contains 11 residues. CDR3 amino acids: CASSLLGEQFF. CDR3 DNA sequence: TGTGCCAGCAGTTTATTGGGGGAGCAGTTCTTC.

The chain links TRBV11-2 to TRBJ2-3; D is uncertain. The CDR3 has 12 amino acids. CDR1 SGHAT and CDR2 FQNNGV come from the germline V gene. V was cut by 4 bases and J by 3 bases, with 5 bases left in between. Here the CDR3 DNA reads TGTGCCAGCAGCTGGGTAACAGATACGCAGTATTTT. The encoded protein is CASSWVTDTQYF.

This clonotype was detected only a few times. This chain's CDR3 is CASSSRDRGELFF. In DNA, the CDR3 is TGTGCCAGCAGCTCCCGAGACAGAGGGGAGCTGTTTTTT. The chain links TRBV11-2 to TRBJ2-2; D is possibly TRBD1 (5 bases). The CDR3 is made up of 13 amino acids. Trimming left V 4 bases short and J 8 bases short, with 11 bases between. Germline CDR1 SGHAT, CDR2 FQNNGV.

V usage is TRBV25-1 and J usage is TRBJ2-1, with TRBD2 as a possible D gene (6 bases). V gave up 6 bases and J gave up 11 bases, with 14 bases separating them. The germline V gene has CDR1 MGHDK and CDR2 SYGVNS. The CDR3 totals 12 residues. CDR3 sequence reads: CASSGGVRKQFF. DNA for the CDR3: TGTGCCAGCAGCGGGGGTGTAAGGAAGCAGTTCTTC.

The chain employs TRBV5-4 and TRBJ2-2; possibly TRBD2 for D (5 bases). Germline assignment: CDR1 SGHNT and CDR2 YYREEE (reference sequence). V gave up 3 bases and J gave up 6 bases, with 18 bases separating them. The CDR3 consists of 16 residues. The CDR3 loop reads CASSSFTGLTAGELFF. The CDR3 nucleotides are TGTGCCAGCAGCTCTTTCACGGGGTTAACGGCCGGGGAGCTGTTTTTT.

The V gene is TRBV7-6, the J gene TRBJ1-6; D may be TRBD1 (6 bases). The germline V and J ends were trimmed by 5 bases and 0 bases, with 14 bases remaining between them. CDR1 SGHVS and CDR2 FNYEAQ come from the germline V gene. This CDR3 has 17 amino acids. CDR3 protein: CASSPTGASSYNSPLHF. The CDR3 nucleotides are TGTGCCAGCAGCCCGACAGGTGCGAGCTCCTATAATTCACCCCTCCACTTT.

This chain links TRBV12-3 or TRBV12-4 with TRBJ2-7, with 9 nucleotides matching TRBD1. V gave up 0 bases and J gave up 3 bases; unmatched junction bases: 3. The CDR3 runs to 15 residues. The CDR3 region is CASSLADRGLYEQYF. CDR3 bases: TGTGCCAGCAGTTTAGCGGACAGGGGCCTCTACGAGCAGTACTTC.

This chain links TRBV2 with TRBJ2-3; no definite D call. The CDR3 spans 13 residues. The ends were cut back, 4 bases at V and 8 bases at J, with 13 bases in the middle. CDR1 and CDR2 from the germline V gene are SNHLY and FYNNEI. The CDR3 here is CASSGPVGSTQYF. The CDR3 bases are TGTGCCAGCAGTGGTCCCGTTGGCAGTACGCAGTATTTT.

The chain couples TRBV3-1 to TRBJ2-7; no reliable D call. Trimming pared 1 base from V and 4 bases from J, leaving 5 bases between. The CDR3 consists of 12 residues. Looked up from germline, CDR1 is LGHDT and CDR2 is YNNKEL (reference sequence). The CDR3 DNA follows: TGTGCCAGCAGCCAAGTCGGATACGAGCAGTACTTC. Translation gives CASSQVGYEQYF.

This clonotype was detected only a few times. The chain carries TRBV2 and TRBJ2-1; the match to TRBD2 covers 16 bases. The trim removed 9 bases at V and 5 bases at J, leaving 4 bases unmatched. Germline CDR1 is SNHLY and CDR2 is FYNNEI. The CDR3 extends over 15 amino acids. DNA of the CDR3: TGTGCCAGACCGGGACTAGCGGGGGGGAACAATGAGCAGTTCTTC. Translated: CARPGLAGGNNEQFF.

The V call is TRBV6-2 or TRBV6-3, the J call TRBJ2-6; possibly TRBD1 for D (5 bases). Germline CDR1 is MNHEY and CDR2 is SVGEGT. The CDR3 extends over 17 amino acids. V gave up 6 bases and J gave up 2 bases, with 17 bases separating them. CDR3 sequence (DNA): TGTGCCAGCAGCCACCGGCAGGGCGAGCCTGGGGCCAACGTCCTGACTTTC. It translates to CASSHRQGEPGANVLTF.

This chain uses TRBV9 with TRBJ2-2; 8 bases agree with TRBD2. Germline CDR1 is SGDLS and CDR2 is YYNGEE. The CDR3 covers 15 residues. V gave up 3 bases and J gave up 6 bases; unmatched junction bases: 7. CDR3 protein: CASSEWGLDPGELFF. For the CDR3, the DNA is TGTGCCAGCAGCGAGTGGGGACTAGACCCCGGGGAGCTGTTTTTT.

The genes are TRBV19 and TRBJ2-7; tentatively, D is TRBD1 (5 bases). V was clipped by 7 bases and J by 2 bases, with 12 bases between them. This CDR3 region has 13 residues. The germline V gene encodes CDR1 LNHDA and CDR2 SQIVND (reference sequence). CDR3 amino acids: CASTPDNTYEQYF. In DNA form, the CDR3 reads TGTGCCAGTACACCGGACAATACCTACGAGCAGTACTTC.